Here is one TCR beta chain with its context. Losses at the gene ends were 8 bases for V and 0 bases for J; bases not matched to a gene: 9. The CDR3 is 15 residues long. Germline V gives CDR1 MNHEY, CDR2 SVGAGI. Only in-frame clones appear in the TCRdb table, and some are missing; sequencing was by immunoSEQ multiplex PCR. The table lists under 300,000 clones, roughly four fifths of them singletons, with more than 8% in the top ten. The data are from a study of blood T cell repertoires in COVID-19. This chain joins TRBV6-5 and TRBJ1-2; TRBD1 aligns across 7 bases. This TCR was recovered from a woman aged 50 to 65 who had recovered from COVID-19. Sequencing used peripheral blood. This CDR3 is CASQPRTGANYGYTF. The DNA for the CDR3 is TGTGCCAGCCAACCTCGTACAGGGGCTAACTATGGCTACACCTTC.